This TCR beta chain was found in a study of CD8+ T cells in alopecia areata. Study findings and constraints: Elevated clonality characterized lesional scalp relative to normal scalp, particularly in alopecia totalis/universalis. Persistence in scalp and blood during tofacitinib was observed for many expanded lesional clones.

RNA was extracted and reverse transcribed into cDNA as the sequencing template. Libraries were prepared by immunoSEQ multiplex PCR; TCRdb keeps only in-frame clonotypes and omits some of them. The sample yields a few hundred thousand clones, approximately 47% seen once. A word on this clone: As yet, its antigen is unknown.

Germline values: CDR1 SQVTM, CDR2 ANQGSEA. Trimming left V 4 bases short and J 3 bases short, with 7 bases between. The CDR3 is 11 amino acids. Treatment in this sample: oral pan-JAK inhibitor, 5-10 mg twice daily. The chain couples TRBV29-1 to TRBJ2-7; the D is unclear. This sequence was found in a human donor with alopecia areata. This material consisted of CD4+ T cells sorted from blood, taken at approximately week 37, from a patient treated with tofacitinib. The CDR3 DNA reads TGCAGCGTTGGGCAGATCTACGAGCAGTACTTC. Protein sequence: CSVGQIYEQYF.